A selection of T cell receptor beta chains follows, all from one sample in a study of CD8+ T cells in alopecia areata. Profiling relied on immunoSEQ multiplex PCR, and the TCRdb table lists in-frame clones only, not all of them. The sample holds around 150,000 clones, 62% seen once. Sequencing was carried out using CD8+ T cells sorted from blood. The receptors shown here come from a human donor in good health. The CDR3 runs from the conserved cysteine through the conserved F or W. Each record gives: CDR3 DNA, CDR3 protein, V gene, clone size, D gene, J gene. D genes are given only for firm matches. The size of a clone is reported for some rows only, either as once, few or many, or as a class for expanded clones.

TGTGCCAGCAGCCCCGAGGGCGGGAGCTCTGATACGCAGTATTTT,CASSPEGGSSDTQYF,TRBV7-9,once,TRBD2,TRBJ2-3
TGCGCCAGCAGCGGGGCCTACGAGCAGTACTTC,CASSGAYEQYF,TRBV5-1,NA,NA,TRBJ2-7
TGTGCCAGCAGCGACACAGGGGGCTTATCCCAGTACTTC,CASSDTGGLSQYF,TRBV7-2,NA,TRBD1,TRBJ2-5
TGCGCCAGCAGCCCCACGGCTCGCTACAATGAGCAGTTCTTC,CASSPTARYNEQFF,TRBV9,NA,NA,TRBJ2-1
TGTGCCAGCACCCTCAGCGGGACAGGGGGGTCAGGGGAGCTGTTTTTT,CASTLSGTGGSGELFF,TRBV7-6,NA,TRBD1,TRBJ2-2
TGTGCCAGCAGCTTACGGCGGGGCGCGGGGGAGACCCAGTACTTC,CASSLRRGAGETQYF,TRBV13,NA,NA,TRBJ2-5
TGTGCCAGCAGCTTACCTCAAGGGGGACTTGCTGAAGCTTTCTTT,CASSLPQGGLAEAFF,TRBV7-9,NA,NA,TRBJ1-1
TGCAGCAGCCGACAGAGGAGCACAGATACGCAGTATTTT,CSSRQRSTDTQYF,TRBV29-1,few,NA,TRBJ2-3
TGTGCCACCAGCAGAATAACAGGGGCTTCCACTGAAGCTTTCTTT,CATSRITGASTEAFF,TRBV15,NA,TRBD1,TRBJ1-1
TGTGCCAGGGGTGACGGGGGAACCTACGAGCAGTACTTC,CARGDGGTYEQYF,TRBV2,few,NA,TRBJ2-7
TGCGCCAGCAGCTTGGTGGTGACAGGGGGCTCTCCCGAGGAATTTTCCCAGCATTTT,CASSLVVTGGSPEEFSQHF,TRBV5-1,NA,TRBD1,TRBJ1-5
TGTGCCAGTAGTATTAGCGTCGGAGCGGGAGCCGAGCAGTACTTC,CASSISVGAGAEQYF,TRBV19,NA,TRBD2,TRBJ2-7
TGCGCCAGCAGCCAAGATTCGGGGACTAGCCGGACGAAGGTCTTC,CASSQDSGTSRTKVF,TRBV4-1,NA,TRBD2,TRBJ2-1
TGTGCCAGCAGTCCAAGACAGTGGACTAGTAGCCATGAGCAGTTCTTC,CASSPRQWTSSHEQFF,TRBV27,NA,TRBD2,TRBJ2-1
TGCGCCAGCAGGCCTGGTACGGCCCCCGCGGGTGGCTACAATGAGCAGTTCTTC,CASRPGTAPAGGYNEQFF,TRBV5-1,NA,NA,TRBJ2-1
TGTGCCTGGAGATACGCGGGACGACAAAAATTCTTC,CAWRYAGRQKFF,TRBV30,once,NA,TRBJ2-1
TGTGCCAGCAGCCCAGGGAGCTCTGGGGCCAACGTCCTGACTTTC,CASSPGSSGANVLTF,TRBV13,NA,NA,TRBJ2-6
TGTGCGGAGGGAAGGGGGCTAGACTATGGCTACACCTTC,CAEGRGLDYGYTF,TRBV6-1,NA,TRBD1,TRBJ1-2
TGTGCCAGCAGCTTAGGTACGGACCCCTATGGCTACACCTTC,CASSLGTDPYGYTF,TRBV13,NA,NA,TRBJ1-2
TGCAGCGTTGAAGGTTCAGGGCCTGAAGCTTTCTTT,CSVEGSGPEAFF,TRBV29-1,NA,NA,TRBJ1-1
TGTGCCAGTAGTCTCGGGAGTTGGGCGTTCTTC,CASSLGSWAFF,TRBV19,few,NA,TRBJ2-1
TGTGCCAGCAGCTTAGGTAATAATCTGGATGAGCAGTTCTTC,CASSLGNNLDEQFF,TRBV7-8,NA,NA,TRBJ2-1
TGTGCCACCAATCTTGGGGGAAGTAAAGAGCAGTACTTC,CATNLGGSKEQYF,TRBV6-5,NA,NA,TRBJ2-7
TGTGCCAGCAGCGGGGACAGGGGAAATGAGCAGTTCTTC,CASSGDRGNEQFF,TRBV13,NA,TRBD1,TRBJ2-1
TGTGCCAGCAGCCCGGGACTAGCGGGAGAAAATGAGCAGTTCTTC,CASSPGLAGENEQFF,TRBV6-6,few,TRBD2,TRBJ2-1
TGTGCCAGCACGAACAGGGGCTACGAGCAGTACTTC,CASTNRGYEQYF,TRBV2,once,TRBD1,TRBJ2-7
TGCAGCGTTGAAGGCGGCGGGAGGATACCCTACAATGAGCAGTTCTTC,CSVEGGGRIPYNEQFF,TRBV29-1,NA,TRBD2,TRBJ2-1
TGTGCCAGCAGCCCTCTTTCAGGGGTGAACACTGAAGCTTTCTTT,CASSPLSGVNTEAFF,TRBV9,NA,NA,TRBJ1-1
TGTGCCAGCAGTTTACACAGGGGTCACGAGCAGTACTTC,CASSLHRGHEQYF,TRBV28,NA,TRBD1,TRBJ2-7
TGTGCCAGCAGCGGCCTCCCGGGGCCGCGGGAGACCCAGTACTTC,CASSGLPGPRETQYF,TRBV25-1,NA,NA,TRBJ2-5
TGTGCCACCTCGACAGGCCAGAAAGAGACCCAGTACTTC,CATSTGQKETQYF,TRBV10-3,NA,NA,TRBJ2-5
TGTGCCAGCAGGCCTACACGTCGGACCACTGAAGCTTTCTTT,CASRPTRRTTEAFF,TRBV27,NA,NA,TRBJ1-1
TGTGCCAGCAGCCTTACAGGGTTCGGGATCGTAACTGAAGCTTTCTTT,CASSLTGFGIVTEAFF,TRBV25-1,once,NA,TRBJ1-1
TGTGCCAGCAGCTTGGCTTCTGAGCAGTTCTTC,CASSLASEQFF,TRBV5-4,NA,NA,TRBJ2-1
TGCAGCGTGGAGGACAGGGGACATCAAGAGACCCAGTACTTC,CSVEDRGHQETQYF,TRBV29-1,NA,TRBD1,TRBJ2-5
TGCGCCAGCAGCCCCAGGGGTGGACTGGGGGATACGCAGTATTTT,CASSPRGGLGDTQYF,TRBV4-1,NA,NA,TRBJ2-3
TGCAGCGTTGTAGGCGGGAGCTCCTACGAGCAGTACTTC,CSVVGGSSYEQYF,TRBV29-1,few,TRBD2,TRBJ2-7
TGCGCCAGCAGCCACCCCGGGCGCGGGAGCTACGAGCAGTACTTC,CASSHPGRGSYEQYF,TRBV4-1,NA,TRBD2,TRBJ2-7
TGCGCCAGCAGCTCGACGCGGTCAGATACGCAGTATTTT,CASSSTRSDTQYF,TRBV4-1,few,NA,TRBJ2-3
TGTGCCAGCAGTTACTATGCGGGAAACACCGGGGAGCTGTTTTTT,CASSYYAGNTGELFF,TRBV6-5,NA,NA,TRBJ2-2
TGTGCCAGCAGCCCCCCCGGGTCCACCGGGGAGCTGTTTTTT,CASSPPGSTGELFF,TRBV7-9,once,NA,TRBJ2-2
TGTGCCAGCAGTTTAGCGGGAGTAGATACGCAGTATTTT,CASSLAGVDTQYF,TRBV6-5,few,TRBD2,TRBJ2-3
TGTGCCAGCAGCTTAGGTATCGGGGTTTCCGAGACCCAGTACTTC,CASSLGIGVSETQYF,TRBV7-7,NA,NA,TRBJ2-5
TGTGCCAGCAGCGAAGGTGGTGGGCAGATAGCCTACGAGCAGTACTTC,CASSEGGGQIAYEQYF,TRBV9,NA,NA,TRBJ2-7
TGTGCCAGCAGCCCGCCTATAGCGGGGGGGACCTCCTACAATGAGCAGTTCTTC,CASSPPIAGGTSYNEQFF,TRBV7-6,once,TRBD2,TRBJ2-1
TGTGCCACCGAAGGACAGACGAACACTGAAGCTTTCTTT,CATEGQTNTEAFF,TRBV2,NA,NA,TRBJ1-1
TGTGCCAGCAGTAAGGGACAACTCTATGGCTACACCTTC,CASSKGQLYGYTF,TRBV6-5,NA,NA,TRBJ1-2
TGTGCCAGCAGCTTAGCCGACAGGGCGAAGACCCAGTACTTC,CASSLADRAKTQYF,TRBV7-9,NA,TRBD1,TRBJ2-5